A selection of T cell receptor beta chains follows, all from one sample in a study of shared T cell receptors in the human thymus. The method was immunoSEQ multiplex PCR; TCRdb's version includes in-frame clones alone and lacks a portion of them. The sample yields about 380,000 clones, 95% seen once. The sequenced material came from thymocytes. These receptors were collected from a human donor. CDR3s include the opening cysteine and the closing phenylalanine or tryptophan. A D gene is named only where the DNA matches it firmly. The size field is filled for only some rows; it gives once, few, many or a size class.

>TRBV15|-|TRBJ1-1|TRBD1
TGTGCCACCAGCGGCCCCAGGGGGCTAAAAAGAAAGACTGAAGCTTTCTTT
CATSGPRGLKRKTEAFF
>TRBV5-4|-|TRBJ1-1|-
TGTGCCAGCAGCTTGGTCCTAGTGCTCGGAAACATGAACACTGAAGCTTTCTTT
CASSLVLVLGNMNTEAFF
>TRBV11-2|-|TRBJ1-2|TRBD1
TGTGCCAGCAGGACGACAGGGACGTATGGCTACACCTTC
CASRTTGTYGYTF
>TRBV19|-|TRBJ2-1|TRBD2
TGTGCCAGTAGTATACAGGGACTAGCGGGAGGGCGTTTCTACAATGAGCAGTTCTTC
CASSIQGLAGGRFYNEQFF
>TRBV5-1|once|TRBJ1-2|-
TGCGCCAGCAGCCCAAAAATACAGGGATTCTCTGGCTACACCTTC
CASSPKIQGFSGYTF
>TRBV25-1|-|TRBJ1-6|-
TGTGCCAGCACCTCATTACAGGACGATAATTCACCCCTCCACTTT
CASTSLQDDNSPLHF
>TRBV11-2|-|TRBJ1-5|TRBD1
TGTGCCAGCGCTACCGGGACAGGGACATATAGCAATCAGCCCCAGCATTTT
CASATGTGTYSNQPQHF
>TRBV27|-|TRBJ1-4|-
TGTGCCAGCAGTTTATCGATTTCCGGGGTCGGTGAAAAACTGTTTTTT
CASSLSISGVGEKLFF
>TRBV4-3|-|TRBJ2-3|-
TGCGCCAGCAGCCAAGGAGACCCTAGCACAGATACGCAGTATTTT
CASSQGDPSTDTQYF
>TRBV6-5|-|TRBJ2-7|-
TGTGCCAGCAGTCCCGGGGACAAGTCCATCAACGAGCAGTACTTC
CASSPGDKSINEQYF
>TRBV7-9|-|TRBJ2-7|TRBD1
TGTGCCAGCAGCGCTCACCGACAGGGGGCGCCCTCCTACGAGCAGTACTTC
CASSAHRQGAPSYEQYF
>TRBV30|-|TRBJ2-5|-
TGTGCCTGGAGTGTATCCAGAGAGACCCAGTACTTC
CAWSVSRETQYF
>TRBV19|once|TRBJ2-1|TRBD2
TGTGCCAGTAGTCCCGGCCTAGCGGGAGGGCCGAGGGAGCAGTTCTTC
CASSPGLAGGPREQFF
>TRBV10-2|-|TRBJ1-2|-
TGCGCCAGCAGTATCAATCGGGCCCCAAGGACTAACGGTGGCTACACCTTC
CASSINRAPRTNGGYTF
>TRBV14|-|TRBJ1-1|-
TGTGCCAGCATGAACAGGGAGAACACTGAAGCTTTCTTT
CASMNRENTEAFF
>TRBV15|-|TRBJ1-3|-
TGTGCCACCAGCAGAGATCGCGGCGGGGTCGCTGGAAACACCATATATTTT
CATSRDRGGVAGNTIYF
>TRBV27|-|TRBJ2-1|TRBD1
TGTGCCAGCAGTACCTCTCCCGGGACAGGGCACAATGAGCAGTTCTTC
CASSTSPGTGHNEQFF
>TRBV2|-|TRBJ2-1|TRBD2
TGTGCCAGCTCTACCGGACTAGCGTCCGATGAGCAGTTCTTC
CASSTGLASDEQFF
>TRBV4-1|-|TRBJ1-4|-
TGCGCCAGCAGCCAAAAACAGGGCATATCTCGCACTAATGAAAAACTGTTTTTT
CASSQKQGISRTNEKLFF
>TRBV5-8|-|TRBJ1-2|TRBD1
TGTGCCAGCAGCCAGGACAGGCACTTCTTTTATGGCTACACCTTC
CASSQDRHFFYGYTF
>TRBV5-5|-|TRBJ2-1|TRBD2
TGTGCCAGCAGCTTTGGGACTAGCATGAACAATGAGCAGTTCTTC
CASSFGTSMNNEQFF
>TRBV5-4|-|TRBJ1-1|-
TGTGCCAGCAGCTTGTACAAGTACCCAATGAACACTGAAGCTTTCTTT
CASSLYKYPMNTEAFF
>TRBV19|once|TRBJ1-5|TRBD1
TGTGCCAGTACCCTGGGGACAGGGGGGAATCAGCCCCAGCATTTT
CASTLGTGGNQPQHF
>TRBV7-2|-|TRBJ2-2|-
TGTGCCAGCAGCTTAGAAGGGTCGTACACCGGGGAGCTGTTTTTT
CASSLEGSYTGELFF
>TRBV7-8|-|TRBJ2-7|-
TGTGCCAGCAGCTTTAGTGCCAGGGGATACGAGCAGTACTTC
CASSFSARGYEQYF
>TRBV11-2|-|TRBJ1-1|-
TGTGCCAGCAGCTTAGTACGGGGCTTGAACACTGAAGCTTTCTTT
CASSLVRGLNTEAFF
>TRBV5-5|-|TRBJ1-1|-
TGTGCCAGCAGCTCCCGGGGGAACACTGAAGCTTTCTTT
CASSSRGNTEAFF
>TRBV7-2|-|TRBJ2-3|TRBD2
TGTGCCAGCAGCTTCCTAGCGGGAGGGCCGTTTCCACCTTCAGATACGCAGTATTTT
CASSFLAGGPFPPSDTQYF
>TRBV7-3|-|TRBJ2-7|TRBD2
TGTGCCAGCAGCCCACAGACTAGCGGGAACGTCTGGATCTACGAGCAGTACTTC
CASSPQTSGNVWIYEQYF
>TRBV28|-|TRBJ2-7|-
TGTGCCAGCAGTTTATTCCGGCCGACACCAAGGTGCTCCTACGAGCAGTACTTC
CASSLFRPTPRCSYEQYF
>TRBV7-9|-|TRBJ2-1|-
TGTGCCAGCAGACGGCCGGGACTGGGGAATGAGCAGTTCTTC
CASRRPGLGNEQFF
>TRBV11-2|once|TRBJ2-7|-
TGTGCCAGCAGCCCTAGGACTTCCTACACCTACGAGCAGTACTTC
CASSPRTSYTYEQYF
>TRBV19|-|TRBJ2-7|TRBD1
TGTGCCAGTAGTAAGGGACAGGGTACCCCCTACGAGCAGTACTTC
CASSKGQGTPYEQYF
>TRBV18|-|TRBJ2-7|TRBD1
TGTGCCAGCTCACCAACATCACAGGGGGCGGGGGAGCAGTACTTC
CASSPTSQGAGEQYF
>TRBV19|-|TRBJ1-4|-
TGTGCCAGTAGTATGGGTGAGGCCGATCGGGCTAATGAAAAACTGTTTTTT
CASSMGEADRANEKLFF
>TRBV7-6|-|TRBJ2-2|-
TGTGCCAGCAGCTTAACCCCGGGATACACCGGGGAGCTGTTTTTT
CASSLTPGYTGELFF
>TRBV27|-|TRBJ2-1|TRBD1
TGTGCCAGCAGTCCGCCGGGACAGGGCTCCTACAATGAGCAGTTCTTC
CASSPPGQGSYNEQFF
>TRBV2|-|TRBJ2-2|TRBD2
TGTGCCAGCATGCGGGGGGTGAGCGGGTCCCCCGGGGAGCTGTTTTTT
CASMRGVSGSPGELFF
>TRBV4-1|-|TRBJ2-7|TRBD2
TGCGCCAGCAGCCACCCCCGAGGGAAGCGGGAGGCGACCGAGCAGTACTTC
CASSHPRGKREATEQYF
>TRBV28|-|TRBJ1-1|-
TGTGCCAGCACCCCCCTGGGGGAAGAGGCGGCTTTCTTT
CASTPLGEEAAFF
>TRBV5-5|once|TRBJ2-4|TRBD2
TGTGCCAGCAGCTGGCCGGGACTAGGGGCCAAAAACATTCAGTACTTC
CASSWPGLGAKNIQYF
>TRBV27|-|TRBJ2-1|TRBD1
TGTGCCAGCAGTTGGGGACAGCGACGCTCCTACAATGAGCAGTTCTTC
CASSWGQRRSYNEQFF
>TRBV2|-|TRBJ2-2|-
TGTGCCAGCAGTGATTACAGGGATACTTCGGGGGGGGAGCTGTTTTTT
CASSDYRDTSGGELFF
>TRBV6-7|-|TRBJ1-1|-
TGTGCCAGCAGTTACTCGGCAGGGGACCGGAACACTGAAGCTTTCTTT
CASSYSAGDRNTEAFF
>TRBV7-3|-|TRBJ2-1|-
TGTGCCAGCAGCGAGTCGGGACGGATGACGGGGAGCTCCTACAATGAGCAGTTCTTC
CASSESGRMTGSSYNEQFF
>TRBV2|-|TRBJ2-7|-
TGTGCCAGCAGGGACTTGCGCCGATTATACGAGCAGTACTTC
CASRDLRRLYEQYF
>TRBV2|-|TRBJ2-2|TRBD2
TGTGCCAGCAGTGATGATACTAGCGGGAGACTCAGCCCCGGGGAGCTGTTTTTT
CASSDDTSGRLSPGELFF
>TRBV9|-|TRBJ2-3|TRBD2
TGTGCCAGCAGCGTGAGACCGACTAGCGGGAGGGGGGTAGATACGCAGTATTTT
CASSVRPTSGRGVDTQYF